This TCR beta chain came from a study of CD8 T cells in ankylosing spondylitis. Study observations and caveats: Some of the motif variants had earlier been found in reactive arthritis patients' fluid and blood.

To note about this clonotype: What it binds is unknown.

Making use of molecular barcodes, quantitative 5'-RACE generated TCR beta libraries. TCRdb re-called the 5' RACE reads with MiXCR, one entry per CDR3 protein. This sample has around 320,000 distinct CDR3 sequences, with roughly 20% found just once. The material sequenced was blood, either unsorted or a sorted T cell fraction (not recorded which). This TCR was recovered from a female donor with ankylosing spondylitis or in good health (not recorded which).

CDR3 DNA sequence: TGCAGTGCTAGAGATACGAAGAGAGGGACCGGGGAGCTGTTTTTT. Translation gives CSARDTKRGTGELFF. This chain joins TRBV20-1 and TRBJ2-2; perhaps TRBD2 as D (5 bases). Per the germline V gene, CDR1 is DFQATT and CDR2 is SNEGSKA (reference sequence). V shed 0 bases and J shed 5 bases, with 13 bases lying between them. This CDR3 has 15 residues.